This passage covers 28 T cell receptor beta chains from one sample sequenced in a study of blood T cell repertoires in COVID-19. Here immunoSEQ multiplex PCR was the method, and the copy in TCRdb shows in-frame clones only, minus some. The sample yields some 300,000 clones, roughly nine tenths seen once. The sample consisted of PBMCs or T cells enriched from blood (not recorded which). The source of these receptors is a woman between 45 and 60 years old who had been exposed to COVID-19.

The chain employs TRBV6-5 and TRBJ2-5; 10 nucleotides agree with TRBD2. CDR1 is MNHEY and CDR2 is SVGAGI in the germline V gene. This CDR3 is 16 amino acids long. The ends lost 0 bases at V and 3 bases at J; junction bases unmatched: 4. CDR3 nucleotides: TGTGCCAGCAGTTACTCTATAGCGGGGGGCGAAGAGACCCAGTACTTC. Translation: CASSYSIAGGEETQYF.

This clone appeared once. The V and J genes are TRBV28 and TRBJ1-5; TRBD1 matches 7 bases. Germline lookup yields CDR1 MDHEN and CDR2 SYDVKM. The length of the CDR3 is 14 residues. Trimming removed 6 bases from V and 6 bases from J; junction bases left unmatched: 8. The CDR3 region has the DNA TGTGCCAGCAGAACGACAGGGAAAGGTCAGCCCCAGCATTTT. It yields the protein CASRTTGKGQPQHF.

The chain links TRBV2 to TRBJ2-1; D may be TRBD1 (6 bases). The V gene lost 6 bases and the J gene lost 5 bases, with 17 bases spanning the gap. The CDR3 is 15 residues long. Germline values: CDR1 SNHLY, CDR2 FYNNEI. The CDR3 nucleotides read TGTGCCAGCAGGAGCCGATTGGGGGCAAACAATGAGCAGTTCTTC. Translation gives CASRSRLGANNEQFF. Using reference TRBV2 and TRBJ2-1 for the parts outside the CDR3, the full variable domain is EPEVTQTPSHQVTQMGQEVILRCVPISNHLYFYWYRQILGQKVEFLVSFYNNEISEKSEIFDDQFSVERPDGSNFTLKIRSTKLEDSAMYFCASRSRLGANNEQFFGPGTRLTVL.

CDR3 nucleotides: TGTGCCAGCAGCCAAAGGACTAGCGGGGGTACAGATACGCAGTATTTT. Protein: CASSQRTSGGTDTQYF. The chain is built from TRBV14 and TRBJ2-3; 13 bases match TRBD2. CDR1 and CDR2 (germline): SGHDN, FVKESK. Germline trimming cut 2 bases from V and 3 bases from J; bases unmatched to any gene: 2. The CDR3 runs to 16 residues.

The chain has TRBV28 and TRBJ2-1, with unresolved D. Germline V lookup: CDR1 MDHEN, CDR2 SYDVKM. The CDR3 is 13 amino acids. V was cut by 2 bases and J by 12 bases, with 14 bases left in between. The CDR3 nucleotides are TGTGCCAGCAGTTTAAGCACCCCCCCGCCGCAGTTCTTC. This gives the protein CASSLSTPPPQFF. The full variable domain, with the rest looked up from reference TRBV28 and TRBJ2-1, is DVKVTQSSRYLVKRTGEKVFLECVQDMDHENMFWYRQDPGLGLRLIYFSYDVKMKEKGDIPEGYSVSREKKERFSLILESASTNQTSMYLCASSLSTPPPQFFGPGTRLTVL.

V usage is TRBV5-1 and J usage is TRBJ1-1, with 8 bases aligning to TRBD1. The CDR3 has 15 amino acids. CDR1 is SGHRS and CDR2 is YFSETQ in the germline V gene. The V and J ends lost 2 bases and 1 base, in that order; junction bases with no gene match: 4. As DNA, the CDR3 is TGCGCCAGCAGCTTCACCGGGACAGGGAACACTGAAGCTTTCTTT. Translated, it gives CASSFTGTGNTEAFF.

The V gene is TRBV30, the J gene TRBJ2-1, with D unresolved. The CDR3 loop spans 12 amino acids. The V end lost 3 bases, the J end lost 1 base, and 4 bases lay between the germline ends. Germline V gene lookup returns CDR1 GTSNPN and CDR2 SVGIG (reference sequence). CDR3 nucleotide sequence: TGTGCCTGGAGCCCGTCCTACAATGAGCAGTTCTTC. Protein product: CAWSPSYNEQFF.

The CDR3 loop is CASSFQRSYEQYF. Written as DNA, the CDR3 is TGTGCCAGCAGTTTTCAGCGCTCCTACGAGCAGTACTTC. This chain links TRBV28 with TRBJ2-7; D remains ambiguous. CDR1 is MDHEN and CDR2 is SYDVKM in the germline V gene. The CDR3 covers 13 residues. V was shortened by 3 bases and J by 0 bases, with 6 bases between the two germline ends.

This chain connects TRBV29-1 to TRBJ1-1, with TRBD1 matching over 7 bases. Germline values: CDR1 SQVTM, CDR2 ANQGSEA. Trimming removed 1 base from V and 4 bases from J; junction bases left unmatched: 3. The CDR3 extends over 13 amino acids. The CDR3: CSVEVQGPTEAFF. The CDR3 DNA reads as TGCAGCGTTGAAGTACAGGGGCCCACTGAAGCTTTCTTT.

This clone has only a few counts. The rearrangement uses TRBV25-1 and TRBJ1-2, with D possibly being TRBD1 (5 bases). The length of the CDR3 is 16 residues. Trimming removed 2 bases at V and 3 bases at J, with 16 bases between. Germline CDR1 MGHDK, CDR2 SYGVNS. CDR3 loop: CASSEMEGSRDYGYTF. The CDR3 DNA is TGTGCCAGCAGTGAAATGGAGGGTTCCAGGGACTATGGCTACACCTTC.

The rearrangement joins TRBV3-1 (or the pseudogene TRBV3-2) to TRBJ1-5; perhaps TRBD1 as D (6 bases). Trimming removed 4 bases from V and 0 bases from J, with 10 bases in between. The CDR3 is made up of 15 amino acids. Looked up from germline, CDR1 is LGHDT and CDR2 is YNNKEL (reference sequence). DNA of the CDR3: TGTGCCAGCAGCCCGGGACAACATAGCAATCAGCCCCAGCATTTT. As protein: CASSPGQHSNQPQHF.

The rearrangement joins TRBV5-1 to TRBJ1-2, with D perhaps TRBD1 (6 bases). Germline CDR1 SGHRS, CDR2 YFSETQ. The CDR3 consists of 13 residues. V lost 4 bases to trimming and J lost 6 bases, with 13 bases between them. The CDR3 here is CASSRSGGNGYTF. The CDR3 DNA reads TGCGCCAGCAGCCGTTCGGGGGGCAATGGCTACACCTTC.

The genes are TRBV3-1 (or the pseudogene TRBV3-2) and TRBJ2-3, with 12 bases lining up with TRBD2. Germline V gene data show CDR1 as LGHDT and CDR2 as YNNKEL (reference sequence). J gave up 1 base and V 6 bases, and 20 bases lay outside the gene matches. The CDR3 sequence is 21 residues long. CDR3 protein: CASSPRSASGGAGRGTDTQYF. The CDR3 bases are TGTGCCAGCAGTCCAAGGTCGGCTAGCGGGGGGGCCGGTCGGGGCACAGATACGCAGTATTTT.

The chain carries TRBV7-2 and TRBJ2-5, with TRBD2 matching over 8 bases. Germline CDR1 is SGHTA and CDR2 is FQGNSA. The V segment lost 2 bases and the J segment 5 bases; nucleotides outside the gene matches: 7. The CDR3 consists of 15 residues. The CDR3 protein is CASSLKFPGGETQYF. The CDR3 nucleotides are TGTGCCAGCAGCTTAAAGTTCCCGGGGGGGGAGACCCAGTACTTC.

The rearrangement uses TRBV9 and TRBJ1-2; 7 nucleotides agree with TRBD1. Germline loops: CDR1 SGDLS, CDR2 YYNGEE. The CDR3 sequence is 15 residues long. V lost 3 bases, J lost 1 base, and 6 bases stayed unmatched. CDR3 amino acids: CASSAQGQSNYGYTF. CDR3 DNA: TGTGCCAGCAGCGCCCAGGGACAGAGTAACTATGGCTACACCTTC.

This chain uses TRBV4-2 with TRBJ2-2; 7 bases line up with TRBD2. The CDR3 is 15 residues long. Losses at the gene ends were 0 bases for V and 4 bases for J; bases not matched to a gene: 2. The V gene's germline CDR1 is LGHNA and CDR2 YNFKEQ. CDR3 nucleotides: TGTGCCAGCAGCCAAGAAGAGCGGGGCACCGGGGAGCTGTTTTTT. Protein sequence: CASSQEERGTGELFF.

The rearrangement joins TRBV28 to TRBJ2-7, with 8 positions matching TRBD1. The trim removed 3 bases at V and 3 bases at J, leaving 4 bases unmatched. This CDR3 comprises 14 residues. Per germline, CDR1 MDHEN and CDR2 SYDVKM. The CDR3: CASSFLTGDYEQYF. The CDR3 DNA reads as TGTGCCAGCAGTTTTCTGACAGGGGACTACGAGCAGTACTTC. Supplemented by reference TRBV28 and TRBJ2-7, the full variable domain reads DVKVTQSSRYLVKRTGEKVFLECVQDMDHENMFWYRQDPGLGLRLIYFSYDVKMKEKGDIPEGYSVSREKKERFSLILESASTNQTSMYLCASSFLTGDYEQYFGPGTRLTVT.

This clone was counted a single time. V is TRBV6-5 and J is TRBJ1-5; tentative D call: TRBD1 (6 bases). V dropped 5 bases and J dropped 6 bases, with 11 bases sitting between them. Germline V lookup: CDR1 MNHEY, CDR2 SVGAGI. The CDR3 has 13 residues. The CDR3 DNA reads TGTGCCAGCAGTCAGGGGTGGCGTCAGCCCCAGCATTTT. It codes for CASSQGWRQPQHF.

The gene calls are TRBV6-6 and TRBJ2-5; D remains unclear. In germline, CDR1 is MNHNY, CDR2 SVGAGI (reference sequence). The CDR3 runs to 14 residues. Trimming stripped 7 bases from V and 0 bases from J, with 12 bases between. As DNA, the CDR3 is TGTGCCAGCACAGTTAAGTTTTACCAAGAGACCCAGTACTTC. Translated: CASTVKFYQETQYF.

The J gene is TRBJ2-3, the V gene TRBV5-4, with a tentative D call TRBD1 (6 bases). The V and J ends lost 0 bases and 2 bases respectively, with 13 bases between them. The CDR3 spans 16 residues. Per germline, CDR1 SGHNT and CDR2 YYREEE (reference sequence). The CDR3 coding sequence is TGTGCCAGCAGCTTGGAAAGGGGGAGTTTCACAGATACGCAGTATTTT. Protein product: CASSLERGSFTDTQYF.

This chain uses TRBV6-9 with TRBJ1-2, with TRBD1 as a possible D gene (6 bases). Between the trimmed V and J ends, which lost 7 bases and 0 bases, there was a span of 18 bases. Germline CDR1 reads MNHGY; CDR2 reads SVAAGI. This CDR3 contains 16 residues. The CDR3 DNA is TGTGCCAGCACAACAAATAAGACAGGAGCTAACTATGGCTACACCTTC. Residues: CASTTNKTGANYGYTF.

This clone turned up a few times. The chain has TRBV6-5 and TRBJ2-3; TRBD2 matches at 10 bases. The CDR3 covers 16 residues. The germline gives CDR1 MNHEY, CDR2 SVGAGI. Trimming took 2 bases from V and 4 from J; bases not matched to a gene: 6. The CDR3 coding sequence is TGTGCCAGCAGTTACCTGAGCGGGGGGGCCCCAGATACGCAGTATTTT. As protein: CASSYLSGGAPDTQYF.

The rearrangement uses TRBV7-2 and TRBJ1-1; TRBD1 matches at 8 bases. With V trimmed by 5 bases and J by 10 bases, 9 bases remained unmatched. CDR3 length equals 13 residues. Germline values: CDR1 SGHTA, CDR2 FQGNSA. Here the CDR3 reads CASSTPGGSGAFF. Written as DNA, the CDR3 is TGTGCCAGCAGCACCCCAGGGGGCTCGGGAGCTTTCTTT.

The chain joins TRBV11-3 to TRBJ2-2; D may be TRBD1 (6 bases). Looked up from germline, CDR1 is SGHNT and CDR2 is YENEEA. V shed 5 bases and J shed 2 bases, with 9 bases lying between them. The CDR3 extends over 14 amino acids. For the CDR3, the DNA is TGTGCCAGCAGCCCCAGGGGAAACACCGGGGAGCTGTTTTTT. It translates to CASSPRGNTGELFF.

This clone was counted a single time. The CDR3 here is CASSRTSGGNNEQFF. CDR3 DNA: TGCGCCAGCAGTCGGACTAGCGGGGGAAACAATGAGCAGTTCTTC. The rearrangement uses TRBV4-1 and TRBJ2-1; TRBD2 matches at 13 bases. The CDR3 has 15 amino acids. Looked up from germline, CDR1 is MGHRA and CDR2 is YSYEKL. V trimming: 6 bases; J trimming: 5 bases; junction bases outside the gene matches: 4.

J is TRBJ2-5 and V is TRBV11-3; 10 bases are shared with TRBD2. Germline V gene data show CDR1 as SGHNT and CDR2 as YENEEA. The CDR3 has 15 amino acids. J was trimmed by 2 bases and V by 3 bases; bases with no gene match: 3. CDR3 in amino acids: CASSFTSGAQETQYF. DNA for the CDR3: TGTGCCAGCAGCTTTACTAGCGGGGCACAAGAGACCCAGTACTTC.

The chain is built from TRBV21-1 and TRBJ1-4. TRBV21-1 counts as a pseudogene. The CDR3 runs 16 residues. Here the CDR3 DNA reads TGTGCCAGCACCTCCAACCTAAACCTACGCGGAGAAAAACTGTTTTTT. Translating it yields CASTSNLNLRGEKLFF.

The rearrangement links TRBV6-1 to TRBJ1-4, with D hard to call. Trimming took 3 bases from V and 7 from J, leaving 12 bases between them. This CDR3 has 14 amino acids. CDR1 MNHNS and CDR2 SASEGT come from the germline V gene. In DNA, the CDR3 is TGTGCCAGCAGTGATAGCGGGTTTCTTGAAAAACTGTTTTTT. Amino acids: CASSDSGFLEKLFF.